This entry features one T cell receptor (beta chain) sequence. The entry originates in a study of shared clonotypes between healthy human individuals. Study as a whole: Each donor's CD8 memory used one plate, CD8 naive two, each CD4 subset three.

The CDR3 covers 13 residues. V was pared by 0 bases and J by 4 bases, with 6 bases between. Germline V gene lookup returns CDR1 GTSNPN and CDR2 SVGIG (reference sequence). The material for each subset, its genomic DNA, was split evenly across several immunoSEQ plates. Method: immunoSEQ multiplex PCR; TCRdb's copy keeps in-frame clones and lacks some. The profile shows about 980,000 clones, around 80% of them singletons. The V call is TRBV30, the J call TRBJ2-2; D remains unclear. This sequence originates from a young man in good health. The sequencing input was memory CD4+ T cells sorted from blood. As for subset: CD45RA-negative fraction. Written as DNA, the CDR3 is TGTGCCTGGAGTGTTGACCTCACCGGGGAGCTGTTTTTT. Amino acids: CAWSVDLTGELFF.